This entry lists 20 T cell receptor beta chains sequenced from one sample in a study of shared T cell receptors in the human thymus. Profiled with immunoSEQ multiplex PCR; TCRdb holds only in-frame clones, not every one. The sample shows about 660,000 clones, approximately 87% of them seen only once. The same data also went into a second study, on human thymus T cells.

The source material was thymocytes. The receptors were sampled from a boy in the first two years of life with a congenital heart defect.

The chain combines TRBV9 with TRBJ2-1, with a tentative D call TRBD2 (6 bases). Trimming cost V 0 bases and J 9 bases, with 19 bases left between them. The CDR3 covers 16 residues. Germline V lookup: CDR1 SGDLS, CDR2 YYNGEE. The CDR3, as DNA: TGTGCCAGCAGCGTAGGGGACTCCGGGGTCTCTTGTGAGCAGTTCTTC. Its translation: CASSVGDSGVSCEQFF.

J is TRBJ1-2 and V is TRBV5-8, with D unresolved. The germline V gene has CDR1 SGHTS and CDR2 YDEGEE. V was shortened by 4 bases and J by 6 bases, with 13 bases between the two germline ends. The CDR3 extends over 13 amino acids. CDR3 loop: CASSPPWAHGYTF. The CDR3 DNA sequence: TGTGCCAGCAGCCCCCCTTGGGCGCATGGCTACACCTTC.

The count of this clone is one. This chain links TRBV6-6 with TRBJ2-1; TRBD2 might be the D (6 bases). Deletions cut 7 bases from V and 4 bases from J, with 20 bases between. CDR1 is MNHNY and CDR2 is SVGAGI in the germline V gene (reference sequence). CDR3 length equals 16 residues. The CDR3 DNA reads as TGTGCCAGCATCACAACGGTCGGCGGGGAGTACAATGAGCAGTTCTTC. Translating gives CASITTVGGEYNEQFF.

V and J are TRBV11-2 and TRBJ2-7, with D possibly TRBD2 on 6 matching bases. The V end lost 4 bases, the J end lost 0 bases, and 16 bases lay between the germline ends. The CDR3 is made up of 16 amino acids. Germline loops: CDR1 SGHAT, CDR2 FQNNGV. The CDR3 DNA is TGTGCCAGCAGCTCTACCGGGACTGCAAGCTCCTACGAGCAGTACTTC. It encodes CASSSTGTASSYEQYF.

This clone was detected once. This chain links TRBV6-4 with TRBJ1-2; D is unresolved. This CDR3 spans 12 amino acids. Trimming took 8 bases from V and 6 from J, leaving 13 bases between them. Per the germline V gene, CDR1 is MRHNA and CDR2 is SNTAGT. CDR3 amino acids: CASRSGSDGYTF. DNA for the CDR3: TGTGCCAGCCGTTCGGGTTCCGATGGCTACACCTTC.

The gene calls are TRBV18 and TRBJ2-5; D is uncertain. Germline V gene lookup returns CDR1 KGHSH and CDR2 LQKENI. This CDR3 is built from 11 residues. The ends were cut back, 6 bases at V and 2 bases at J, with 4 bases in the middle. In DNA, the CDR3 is TGTGCCAGCTCTCATCAAGAGACCCAGTACTTC. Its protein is CASSHQETQYF.

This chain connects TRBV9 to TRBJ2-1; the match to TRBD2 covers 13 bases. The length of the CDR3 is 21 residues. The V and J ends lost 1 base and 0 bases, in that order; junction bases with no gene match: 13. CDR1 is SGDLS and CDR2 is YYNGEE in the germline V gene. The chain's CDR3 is CASSVPPGLAGIDHSYNEQFF. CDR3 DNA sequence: TGTGCCAGCAGCGTACCACCGGGACTAGCGGGGATAGACCACTCCTACAATGAGCAGTTCTTC.

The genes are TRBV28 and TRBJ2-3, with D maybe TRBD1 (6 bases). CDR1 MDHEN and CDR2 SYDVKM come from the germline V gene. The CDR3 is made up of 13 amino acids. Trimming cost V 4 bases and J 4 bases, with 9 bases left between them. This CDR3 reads CASSSWTADTQYF. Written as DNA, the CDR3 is TGTGCCAGCAGTTCCTGGACAGCAGATACGCAGTATTTT.

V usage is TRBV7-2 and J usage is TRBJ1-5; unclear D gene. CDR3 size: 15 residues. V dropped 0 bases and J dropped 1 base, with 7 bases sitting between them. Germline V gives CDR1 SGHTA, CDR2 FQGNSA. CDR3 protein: CASSLAGGSNQPQHF. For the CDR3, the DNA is TGTGCCAGCAGCTTAGCAGGAGGGAGCAATCAGCCCCAGCATTTT.

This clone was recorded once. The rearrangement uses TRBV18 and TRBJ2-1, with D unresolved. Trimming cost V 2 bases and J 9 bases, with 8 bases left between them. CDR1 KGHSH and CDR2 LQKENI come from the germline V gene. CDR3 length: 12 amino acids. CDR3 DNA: TGTGCCAGCTCACCAGTGACGGGTGAGCAGTTCTTC. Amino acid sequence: CASSPVTGEQFF.

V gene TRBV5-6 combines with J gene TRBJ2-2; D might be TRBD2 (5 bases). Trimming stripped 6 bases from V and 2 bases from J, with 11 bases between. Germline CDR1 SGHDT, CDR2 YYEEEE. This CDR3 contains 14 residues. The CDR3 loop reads CASTTEGNTGELFF. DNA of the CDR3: TGTGCCAGCACCACAGAGGGTAACACCGGGGAGCTGTTTTTT.

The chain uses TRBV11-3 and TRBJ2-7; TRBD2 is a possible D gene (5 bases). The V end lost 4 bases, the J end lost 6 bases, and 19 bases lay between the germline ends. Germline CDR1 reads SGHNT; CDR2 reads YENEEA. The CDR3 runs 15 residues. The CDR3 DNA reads TGTGCCAGCAGCTCCTCCAGGCCTTCGGGGTCCGAGCAGTACTTC. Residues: CASSSSRPSGSEQYF.

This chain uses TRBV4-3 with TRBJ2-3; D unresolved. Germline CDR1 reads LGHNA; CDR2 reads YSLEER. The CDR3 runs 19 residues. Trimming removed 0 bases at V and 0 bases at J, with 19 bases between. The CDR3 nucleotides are TGCGCCAGCAGCCAAGAAACCCTATTGCGTCACCCCAGCACAGATACGCAGTATTTT. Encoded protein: CASSQETLLRHPSTDTQYF.

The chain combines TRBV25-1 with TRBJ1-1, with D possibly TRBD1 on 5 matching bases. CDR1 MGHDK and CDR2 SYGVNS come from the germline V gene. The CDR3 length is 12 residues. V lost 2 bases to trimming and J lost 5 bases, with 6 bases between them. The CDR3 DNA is TGTGCCAGCAGTGAACGACAGACTGAAGCTTTCTTT. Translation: CASSERQTEAFF.

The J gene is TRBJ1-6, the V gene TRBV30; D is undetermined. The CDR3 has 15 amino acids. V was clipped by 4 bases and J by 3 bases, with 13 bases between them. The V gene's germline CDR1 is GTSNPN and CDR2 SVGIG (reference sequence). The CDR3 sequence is CAWKCPGFYNSPLHF. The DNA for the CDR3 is TGTGCCTGGAAGTGTCCGGGGTTCTATAATTCACCCCTCCACTTT.

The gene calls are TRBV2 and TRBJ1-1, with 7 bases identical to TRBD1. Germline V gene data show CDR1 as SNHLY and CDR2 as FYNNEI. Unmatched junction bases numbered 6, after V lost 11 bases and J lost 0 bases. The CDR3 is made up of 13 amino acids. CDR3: CAAGDRLNTEAFF. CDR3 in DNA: TGTGCCGCCGGGGACAGATTGAACACTGAAGCTTTCTTT.

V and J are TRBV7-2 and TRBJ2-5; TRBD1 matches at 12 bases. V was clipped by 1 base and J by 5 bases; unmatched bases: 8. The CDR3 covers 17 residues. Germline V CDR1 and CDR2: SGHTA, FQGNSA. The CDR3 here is CASSLVPGQGAWETQYF. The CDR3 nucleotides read TGTGCCAGCAGCTTAGTACCGGGACAGGGGGCTTGGGAGACCCAGTACTTC.

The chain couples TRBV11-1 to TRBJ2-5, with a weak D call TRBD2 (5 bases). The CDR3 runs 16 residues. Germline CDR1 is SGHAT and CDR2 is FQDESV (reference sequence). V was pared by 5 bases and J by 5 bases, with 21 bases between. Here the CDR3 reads CASSQEGHGLMETQYF. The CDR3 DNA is TGTGCCAGCAGCCAGGAAGGCCACGGACTGATGGAGACCCAGTACTTC.

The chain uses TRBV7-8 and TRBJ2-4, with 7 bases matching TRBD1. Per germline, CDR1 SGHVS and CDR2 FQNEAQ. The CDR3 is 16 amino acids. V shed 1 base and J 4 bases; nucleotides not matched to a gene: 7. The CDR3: CASSLGARGQKNIQYF. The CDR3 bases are TGTGCCAGCAGCTTAGGGGCTAGGGGACAGAAAAACATTCAGTACTTC.

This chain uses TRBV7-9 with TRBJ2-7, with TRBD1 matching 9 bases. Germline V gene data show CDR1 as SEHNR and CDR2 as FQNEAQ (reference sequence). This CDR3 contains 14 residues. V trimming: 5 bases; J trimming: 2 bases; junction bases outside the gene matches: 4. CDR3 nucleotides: TGTGCCAGCAGCCGGGACAGGGCCCCCTACGAGCAGTACTTC. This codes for CASSRDRAPYEQYF.